This TCR beta chain was documented in a study of cytomegalovirus exposure and HLA in healthy donors. As for this clone: What it recognizes is unknown.

The validation cohort, a group of 90 to 150 subjects, included the donors and was separate from the roughly 670-subject first cohort. Study results and caveats: In the roughly 120 validation repertoires, a later analysis found that first-cohort TCR clusters tended to co-occur.

TCRdb keeps only in-frame clones here, not all; method: immunoSEQ multiplex PCR. Among about 130,000 clones, just under 85% were seen once, and the ten largest hold 30%. Germline CDR1 SGHRS, CDR2 YFSETQ. The CDR3 is 15 amino acids. V gave up 0 bases and J gave up 7 bases; unmatched junction bases: 9. V usage is TRBV5-1 and J usage is TRBJ2-5; 7 bases agree with TRBD2. The sample taken for sequencing was PBMCs. The sequence was collected from a man aged 30 to 39 in good health and CMV-seropositive. The CDR3 DNA reads as TGCGCCAGCAGCTTGGAGGGCGGGGGTATTGGGACCCAGTACTTC. As protein: CASSLEGGGIGTQYF. Supplemented by reference TRBV5-1 and TRBJ2-5, the full variable domain reads KAGVTQTPRYLIKTRGQQVTLSCSPISGHRSVSWYQQTPGQGLQFLFEYFSETQRNKGNFPGRFSGRQFSNSRSEMNVSTLELGDSALYLCASSLEGGGIGTQYFGPGTRLLVL.